This section outlines one T cell receptor (beta chain) sequence together with its context. The antigen is unknown. The sample belongs to a study of cytomegalovirus exposure and HLA in healthy donors. Study results and caveats: The study designated some 180 TCR beta chains cytomegalovirus-associated. The authors later linked a missense DCLRE1C variant to TCR beta V- and J-gene trimming. Presence/absence analyses assumed roughly uniform sequencing depth across donors.

Trimming at V came to 5 bases and at J to 0 bases, leaving 14 bases not matched to a gene. Germline CDR1 reads SGHVS; CDR2 reads FQNEAQ. The CDR3 extends over 19 amino acids. PCR employed 60 Vbeta and 13 Jbeta primers. Under the authors' procedure: A later analysis tallied about 80 million unique TCR beta chains, around 9.9 million of them shared. TCRdb's copy holds only in-frame clones and misses some; the assay was immunoSEQ multiplex PCR. Clone size and the V and J calls come from that table; the DNA yielded D and trimming. The data show 110,000 or so clones, around 68% seen once. The specimen sequenced was PBMCs. The receptor was isolated from a woman between 40 and 55 years old in good health and CMV-seropositive. The rearrangement links TRBV7-8 to TRBJ2-3, with TRBD2 identical over 10 bases. CDR3 sequence reads: CASSPRGAGGISSTDTQYF. CDR3 bases: TGTGCCAGCAGCCCCCGGGGAGCGGGAGGGATTTCTAGCACAGATACGCAGTATTTT.